The 7 T cell receptor beta chains below were found in one sample sequenced in a study of early T cells in non-severe SARS-CoV-2 infection. Each CDR3 protein gets one entry after TCRdb re-called the 5' RACE reads with MiXCR. The sample consists of 60,000 or so distinct CDR3 sequences, about 9.4% of them appearing once. The sequenced sample was whole blood. The receptors were gathered from an adult who was a healthcare worker with PCR-confirmed SARS-CoV-2 infection or an uninfected control (not recorded which).

This clonotype was seen at least ten times. The V gene is TRBV12-3 or TRBV12-4, the J gene TRBJ1-1; D is unresolved. The CDR3 is 13 residues long. The V gene lost 3 bases and the J gene lost 5 bases, with 10 bases spanning the gap. CDR3 sequence (DNA): TGTGCCAGCAGTTTGGCTTGGGGAACTGAAGCTTTCTTT. It is translated as CASSLAWGTEAFF.

This clonotype was counted ten times or more. The genes are TRBV19 and TRBJ2-7; 7 bases line up with TRBD1. Germline values: CDR1 LNHDA, CDR2 SQIVND (reference sequence). This CDR3 spans 14 amino acids. Trimming at V came to 3 bases and at J to 0 bases, leaving 2 bases not matched to a gene. This chain's CDR3 is CASSMGQISYEQYF. The CDR3 region has the DNA TGTGCCAGTAGTATGGGACAGATCTCCTACGAGCAGTACTTC. Together with reference TRBV19 and TRBJ2-7, the CDR3 gives the full variable domain: DGGITQSPKYLFRKEGQNVTLSCEQNLNHDAMYWYRQDPGQGLRLIYYSQIVNDFQKGDIAEGYSVSREKKESFPLTVTSAQKNPTAFYLCASSMGQISYEQYFGPGTRLTVT.

This clonotype showed up just a few times. This chain connects TRBV2 to TRBJ2-1; TRBD2 matches at 8 bases. Germline trimming cut 7 bases from V and 4 bases from J; bases unmatched to any gene: 6. This CDR3 spans 14 amino acids. Germline loops: CDR1 SNHLY, CDR2 FYNNEI. CDR3 sequence (DNA): TGTGCCAGCAAGCAGCGGGGGACATACAATGAGCAGTTCTTC. This translates into CASKQRGTYNEQFF. Full variable domain (missing parts from reference TRBV2 and TRBJ2-1): EPEVTQTPSHQVTQMGQEVILRCVPISNHLYFYWYRQILGQKVEFLVSFYNNEISEKSEIFDDQFSVERPDGSNFTLKIRSTKLEDSAMYFCASKQRGTYNEQFFGPGTRLTVL.

The gene calls are TRBV2 and TRBJ1-6; 11 nucleotides align to TRBD1. The germline gives CDR1 SNHLY, CDR2 FYNNEI. CDR3 size: 15 residues. The ends lost 8 bases at V and 2 bases at J; junction bases unmatched: 2. The CDR3 nucleotides are TGTGCCAGCGGACAGGGGGCACCCTATAATTCACCCCTCCACTTT. Protein sequence: CASGQGAPYNSPLHF.

This clonotype appeared many times. The V gene is TRBV30, the J gene TRBJ2-7; 10 positions match TRBD2. Per the germline V gene, CDR1 is GTSNPN and CDR2 is SVGIG (reference sequence). The CDR3 length is 15 residues. V was clipped by 0 bases and J by 2 bases; unmatched bases: 4. Here the CDR3 reads CAWSVRLAGAYEQYF. CDR3 bases: TGTGCCTGGAGTGTACGGCTAGCGGGGGCCTACGAGCAGTACTTC.

This clonotype was observed a handful of times. The chain links TRBV7-9 to TRBJ1-1; no definite D call. In germline, CDR1 is SEHNR, CDR2 FQNEAQ (reference sequence). This CDR3 contains 11 residues. Trimming pared 5 bases from V and 8 bases from J, leaving 9 bases between. The CDR3 spells CASSPKVEAFF. As DNA, the CDR3 is TGTGCCAGCAGCCCAAAGGTGGAAGCTTTCTTT.

This chain joins TRBV5-4 and TRBJ2-1; the D is unclear. The V end lost 1 base, the J end lost 9 bases, and 23 bases lay between the germline ends. CDR3 length: 17 residues. Germline loops: CDR1 SGHNT, CDR2 YYREEE (reference sequence). The CDR3 protein is CASSLRGGPRLRSEQFF. The CDR3, as DNA: TGTGCCAGCAGCTTGAGAGGCGGACCCAGACTGAGGAGTGAGCAGTTCTTC.